The source of this T cell receptor beta chain is a study of blood T cell repertoires in COVID-19. Study information: The cDNA or gDNA used as material had been derived from T cells, B-cell-depleted T cells, or PBMCs.

In the original workflow: Cell counts per sample came from amplifying reference gene primers. The table came from immunoSEQ multiplex PCR; TCRdb's copy has only in-frame clones and leaves some out. V and J calls and clone size follow that table, whereas D and trimming were derived from the DNA. Among 350,000 to 500,000 clones listed, roughly 90% were seen once. CDR1 and CDR2 (germline): MNHEY, SMNVEV (reference sequence). V lost 9 bases to trimming and J lost 0 bases; unmatched junction nucleotides: 2. This CDR3 spans 13 amino acids. Patients in Seattle were enrolled during active infection, then followed longitudinally.

The chain joins TRBV27 to TRBJ2-1; 7 bases line up with TRBD1. The origin of this receptor is a man aged 18 to 29 with COVID-19, enrolled during active disease. Sequenced input: peripheral blood. The CDR3 region is CASRQGSYNEQFF. The CDR3 region has the DNA TGTGCCAGTAGACAGGGCTCCTACAATGAGCAGTTCTTC.